These 21 T cell receptor beta chains originate from one sample sequenced in a study of spatial heterogeneity in lung cancer. TCRdb analysed the 5' RACE reads with MiXCR anew, one entry per CDR3 protein. Here the sample spans about 38,000 distinct CDR3 sequences, around 7.6% being singletons. The time point: blood at routine non-recurrence follow-up after resection. Sequencing used PBMCs, obtained at follow-up. The receptor source for this set is a male donor with early-stage non-small cell lung cancer.

Judged by abundance, this clonotype is medium-sized. V gene TRBV5-1 combines with J gene TRBJ2-1, with TRBD2 identical over 11 bases. The trim removed 1 base at V and 0 bases at J, leaving 6 bases unmatched. Germline V lookup: CDR1 SGHRS, CDR2 YFSETQ. The CDR3 is 18 residues long. Here the CDR3 reads CASSLLLAGGSSYNEQFF. In DNA, the CDR3 is TGCGCCAGCAGCTTGTTGCTAGCGGGGGGAAGCTCCTACAATGAGCAGTTCTTC.

This clonotype was counted at least ten times. The chain uses TRBV29-1 and TRBJ2-1, with 8 bases matching TRBD1. J gave up 0 bases and V 4 bases, and 5 bases lay outside the gene matches. This CDR3 contains 15 residues. Germline loops: CDR1 SQVTM, CDR2 ANQGSEA. The DNA for the CDR3 is TGCAGCGTTGTGGGGACAGGAGGCTCCTACAATGAGCAGTTCTTC. Amino acids: CSVVGTGGSYNEQFF.

This clonotype was seen repeatedly, ten times or more. The V and J genes are TRBV7-6 and TRBJ2-1; D not certain. The V end lost 0 bases, the J end lost 4 bases, and 16 bases lay between the germline ends. Germline CDR1 reads SGHVS; CDR2 reads FNYEAQ. This CDR3 contains 17 residues. This CDR3 reads CASSLASHSRSYNEQFF. Written as DNA, the CDR3 is TGTGCCAGCAGCTTAGCGTCACACTCGCGGTCTTACAATGAGCAGTTCTTC.

This clonotype was recorded at least ten times. CDR3 loop: CASSLGQVTSQETQYF. Written as DNA, the CDR3 is TGTGCCAGCAGTTTGGGTCAGGTAACCTCCCAAGAGACCCAGTACTTC. This chain uses TRBV12-3 or TRBV12-4 with TRBJ2-5; no definite D call. The V end lost 3 bases, the J end lost 1 base, and 15 bases lay between the germline ends. This CDR3 comprises 16 residues.

This clonotype showed up many times. V is TRBV7-3 and J is TRBJ2-5, with D perhaps matching TRBD1 or TRBD2 (7 bases each). The V gene's germline CDR1 is SGHTA and CDR2 FQGTGA. V lost 5 bases and J lost 4, with 20 bases in between. This CDR3 contains 16 residues. In nucleotides, the CDR3 is TGTGCCAGCAGCCCAGGGGGGGGCCTCGGTCGAGAGACCCAGTACTTC. It is translated as CASSPGGGLGRETQYF.

This clonotype was seen repeatedly, ten times or more. This chain joins TRBV7-9 and TRBJ2-2; 13 bases fit TRBD2. The CDR3 is made up of 16 amino acids. The J segment lost 5 bases and the V segment lost 6 bases, leaving 6 bases of the junction unmatched. The germline CDR1 and CDR2 sequences are SEHNR and FQNEAQ (reference sequence). The CDR3 reads CASSLRLAGGTGELFF. The CDR3 DNA is TGTGCCAGCAGTCTTCGACTAGCGGGGGGAACCGGGGAGCTGTTTTTT.

This clonotype was observed many times. This chain joins TRBV2 and TRBJ2-7; TRBD1 might be the D (6 bases). The CDR3 is 13 residues long. Trimming took 9 bases from V and 2 from J, leaving 14 bases between them. Germline V gene data show CDR1 as SNHLY and CDR2 as FYNNEI. CDR3 DNA sequence: TGTGCCAGTACTTGGACAGCAGCCTACGAGCAGTACTTC. This codes for CASTWTAAYEQYF.

Many counts were recorded for this clonotype. The CDR3 nucleotides read TGTGCCAGCAGTAACCGACAGGGGAACTACGAGCAGTACTTC. It specifies CASSNRQGNYEQYF. The rearrangement joins TRBV6-6 to TRBJ2-7, with TRBD1 identical over 8 bases. Looked up from germline, CDR1 is MNHNY and CDR2 is SVGAGI (reference sequence). This CDR3 has 14 amino acids. The junction had 6 bases not matched to a gene; V was cut back by 5 bases and J by 3 bases.

The table lists this clonotype with a few counts. CDR3 sequence reads: CSSTHPEARPYEQYF. As DNA, the CDR3 is TGCAGCTCAACCCACCCAGAGGCACGGCCCTACGAGCAGTACTTC. The chain carries TRBV29-1 and TRBJ2-7; D not certain. There are 15 residues in the CDR3. V was cut by 8 bases and J by 2 bases, with 22 bases left in between. The germline V gene encodes CDR1 SQVTM and CDR2 ANQGSEA.

This clonotype was counted only a few times. This chain joins TRBV30 and TRBJ2-7, with D tentatively TRBD1 (6 bases). Trimming removed 4 bases from V and 0 bases from J, with 13 bases in between. Germline loops: CDR1 GTSNPN, CDR2 SVGIG (reference sequence). The CDR3 has 14 residues. The CDR3 coding sequence is TGTGCCTGGATGGCTGGGGGCTCCTCCTACGAGCAGTACTTC. Protein product: CAWMAGGSSYEQYF.

This clonotype was seen at least ten times. The chain is built from TRBV27 and TRBJ1-5; D gene ambiguous. This CDR3 spans 15 amino acids. Germline V gives CDR1 MNHEY, CDR2 SMNVEV (reference sequence). V lost 3 bases, J lost 0 bases, and 9 bases lay in between. The CDR3 loop reads CASSLFTDSNQPQHF. The CDR3 region has the DNA TGTGCCAGCAGTTTGTTCACTGATAGCAATCAGCCCCAGCATTTT.

Many counts were recorded for this clonotype. The chain couples TRBV5-1 to TRBJ2-7, with D hard to call. This CDR3 has 14 amino acids. Germline values: CDR1 SGHRS, CDR2 YFSETQ. The V gene lost 0 bases and the J gene lost 4 bases, with 11 bases spanning the gap. DNA of the CDR3: TGCGCCAGCAGCTTGGAACCGACGAATTACGAGCAGTACTTC. The encoded protein is CASSLEPTNYEQYF.

This clonotype has ten or more counts. The junction does not match germline at one end; this may be a read error. The chain combines TRBV7-9 with TRBJ1-4, with TRBD1 as a possible D gene (6 bases). The germline V gene has CDR1 SEHNR and CDR2 FQNEAQ (reference sequence). The length of the CDR3 is 16 residues. CDR3 amino acids: CASSTGMGAPNEKLFF. CDR3 sequence (DNA): TGTGCCAGCAGCACGGGAATGGGGGCCCCTAATGAAAAGCTGTTTTTT.

By share, this clonotype counts as medium-sized (0.01 to 0.1%). The chain recombines TRBV7-3 with TRBJ2-3; 12 bases are a match to TRBD2. This CDR3 has 17 amino acids. Trimming removed 1 base from V and 3 bases from J; junction bases left unmatched: 5. Germline assignment: CDR1 SGHTA and CDR2 FQGTGA. As DNA, the CDR3 is TGTGCCAGCAGCTTAAGGCTAGCGGGGGGGCCAACAGATACGCAGTATTTT. It translates to CASSLRLAGGPTDTQYF. Supplemented by reference TRBV7-3 and TRBJ2-3, the full variable domain reads GAGVSQTPSNKVTEKGKYVELRCDPISGHTALYWYRQSLGQGPEFLIYFQGTGAADDSGLPNDRFFAVRPEGSVSTLKIQRTERGDSAVYLCASSLRLAGGPTDTQYFGPGTRLTVL.

Of note for this clonotype: A clone one base away is much larger, so this may be a read error. The rearrangement links TRBV7-6 to TRBJ2-7; D ambiguous. Germline CDR1 SGHVS, CDR2 FNYEAQ. V lost 4 bases, J lost 5 bases, and 15 bases lay in between. The CDR3 is 14 amino acids. The CDR3 nucleotides read TGTGCCAGCAGCTCCCAGGTTTATGAGGACGAGCAGTACTTC. As protein: CASSSQVYEDEQYF.

This rearrangement joins TRBV19 to TRBJ2-5, with D uncertain. Germline V gives CDR1 LNHDA, CDR2 SQIVND (reference sequence). Trimming cost V 5 bases and J 5 bases, with 15 bases left between them. This CDR3 comprises 14 residues. CDR3 in DNA: TGTGCCAGTAGTGTAACGGGCCTGGTGGAGACCCAGTACTTC. This codes for CASSVTGLVETQYF.

This clonotype has a count of ten or more. The chain recombines TRBV10-3 with TRBJ2-3, with D unclear. Germline V lookup: CDR1 ENHRY, CDR2 SYGVKD. The CDR3 runs to 13 residues. Trimming removed 2 bases at V and 6 bases at J, with 9 bases between. This chain's CDR3 is CAISENPSDTQYF. DNA of the CDR3: TGTGCCATCAGTGAGAACCCGTCGGATACGCAGTATTTT.

At least ten counts were recorded for this clonotype. The chain joins TRBV5-1 to TRBJ2-5, with 10 bases identical to TRBD2. V lost 0 bases, J lost 5 bases, and 4 bases stayed unmatched. CDR1 is SGHRS, CDR2 YFSETQ, per germline. The CDR3 sequence is 15 residues long. CDR3 coding DNA: TGCGCCAGCAGCTTGGATAGCGGGGGGTCTGAGACCCAGTACTTC. Protein sequence: CASSLDSGGSETQYF.

This clonotype was counted only a few times. The V call is TRBV7-3, the J call TRBJ2-3, with D possibly being TRBD2 (5 bases). This CDR3 comprises 15 residues. In germline, CDR1 is SGHTA, CDR2 FQGTGA. V dropped 2 bases and J dropped 2 bases, with 11 bases sitting between them. In DNA, the CDR3 is TGTGCCAGCAGCTTACGGGGATCCCTCACAGATACGCAGTATTTT. This sequence encodes CASSLRGSLTDTQYF.

This clonotype was detected many times. The chain carries TRBV7-6 and TRBJ2-1, with D perhaps matching TRBD2 (6 bases). Trimming stripped 1 base from V and 0 bases from J, with 16 bases between. The CDR3 consists of 18 residues. CDR1 is SGHVS, CDR2 FNYEAQ, per germline. The CDR3 loop is CASSLGTWRGTSYNEQFF. CDR3 DNA sequence: TGTGCCAGCAGCTTAGGCACCTGGCGGGGAACCTCCTACAATGAGCAGTTCTTC.

CDR3 nucleotide sequence: TGTGCCAGCAGCCCAGGGGCGAACTCTGGAAACACCATATATTTT. This codes for CASSPGANSGNTIYF. This sequence joins TRBV6-6 and TRBJ1-3, with D maybe TRBD1 (6 bases). Trimming shortened V by 6 bases and J by 0 bases, and 12 bases separated the two germline ends. The CDR3 is 15 amino acids. Germline V gene lookup returns CDR1 MNHNY and CDR2 SVGAGI (reference sequence).